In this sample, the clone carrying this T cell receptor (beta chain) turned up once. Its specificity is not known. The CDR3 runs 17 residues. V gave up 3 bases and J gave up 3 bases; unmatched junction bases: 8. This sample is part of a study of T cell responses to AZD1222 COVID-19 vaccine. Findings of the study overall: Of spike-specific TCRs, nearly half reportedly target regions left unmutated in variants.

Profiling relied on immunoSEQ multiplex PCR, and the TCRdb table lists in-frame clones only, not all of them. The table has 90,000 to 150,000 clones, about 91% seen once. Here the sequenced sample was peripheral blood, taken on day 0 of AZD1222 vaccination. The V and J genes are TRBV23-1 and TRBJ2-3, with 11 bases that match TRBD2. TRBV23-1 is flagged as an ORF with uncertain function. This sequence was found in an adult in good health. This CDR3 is CASSHPIWTSGTDTQYF. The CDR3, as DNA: TGCGCCAGCAGTCACCCAATTTGGACTAGCGGGACAGATACGCAGTATTTT.